The T cell receptor beta chain described here comes from a study of early T cells in non-severe SARS-CoV-2 infection. In the study overall: Chains were not paired, and sequencing was done on bulk RNA from unsorted whole blood.

Individual cDNA molecules each received unique molecular identifiers attached to them. TCRdb re-called the 5' RACE reads with MiXCR, one entry per CDR3 protein. The sample has 29,000 or so distinct CDR3 sequences, 4.5% to 5% seen once. Germline loops: CDR1 DFQATT, CDR2 SNEGSKA (reference sequence). There are 16 residues in the CDR3. Trimming removed 0 bases from V and 1 base from J, with 10 bases in between. The origin of this receptor is an adult who was a healthcare worker with PCR-confirmed SARS-CoV-2 infection or an uninfected control (not recorded which). This chain connects TRBV20-1 to TRBJ2-6, with a possible D match to TRBD2 (6 bases). The sample consisted of whole blood. The CDR3 protein is CSARDLAGSGANVLTF. The CDR3 DNA follows: TGCAGTGCTAGAGATCTCGCGGGGTCTGGGGCCAACGTCCTGACTTTC.